The T cell receptor beta chain described here comes from a study of T cell changes during pregnancy in multiple sclerosis. The assay was immunoSEQ multiplex PCR, and TCRdb's table has in-frame clones only and misses some. The sample carries about 130,000 clones, 95% to 98% recorded once. Trimming removed 1 base at V and 5 bases at J, with 8 bases between. The germline V gene has CDR1 SGHDN and CDR2 FVKESK. This CDR3 is 13 amino acids long. Only one count was recorded for this clone. The clonotype comes from a female donor with multiple sclerosis, enrolled in a pregnancy study. The sequences come from peripheral blood, collected after pregnancy. This chain connects TRBV14 to TRBJ1-2, with a possible D match to TRBD1 (6 bases). CDR3 amino acids: CASSQGTAYGYTF. The CDR3 nucleotides are TGTGCCAGCAGCCAAGGGACAGCATATGGCTACACCTTC.